This TCR beta chain was profiled in a study of OX40 agonist ivuxolimab in advanced cancers. Study information: Partial responses were observed in three patients, of whom one had hepatocellular carcinoma and two had cutaneous melanoma.

V was pared by 8 bases and J by 4 bases, with 18 bases between. Germline V lookup: CDR1 LNHDA, CDR2 SQIVND (reference sequence). This CDR3 comprises 15 residues. In regard to this clone: Its antigen is currently unknown.

Assay used: immunoSEQ multiplex PCR; TCRdb lists only in-frame clones, some missing. This sample has 40,000 to 45,000 clones, with roughly 90% found just once. General study points: Among the lowest peripheral clonal expansion occurred in 0.1-3.0 mg/kg partial responders. Certain nonresponders likewise exhibited a low normalized T-cell clonal expansion.

This sequence was found in an adult with an advanced solid tumor such as melanoma, head and neck, liver or kidney cancer. The specimen comprised CD4+ or CD8+ T cells sorted from blood, sampled in a trial of the OX40 agonist ivuxolimab. The rearrangement joins TRBV19 to TRBJ2-1, with D maybe TRBD2 (5 bases). Written as DNA, the CDR3 is TGTGCCAGTTCCTGGACTGGGAACGAATACAATGAGCAGTTCTTC. Amino acids: CASSWTGNEYNEQFF.